These 3 T cell receptor beta chains share one sample of origin, sequenced in a study of blood T cell repertoires in COVID-19. Profiled with immunoSEQ multiplex PCR; TCRdb holds only in-frame clones, not every one. The profile covers over 150,000 clones, with 85% to 90% appearing a single time and just over 2.5% taken by the ten largest. Sequencing was performed on peripheral blood. The receptor source for this set is a woman of 80 years or more with COVID-19, enrolled during active disease.

This clone was detected a few times. The V gene is TRBV7-9, the J gene TRBJ1-3, with no clear D. There are 14 residues in the CDR3. Germline V gene sequence: CDR1 SEHNR, CDR2 FQNEAQ (reference sequence). Between the trimmed V and J ends, which lost 0 bases and 2 bases, there was a span of 5 bases. In DNA, the CDR3 is TGTGCCAGCAGCTTAGCCCTTGCTGGAAACACCATATATTTT. As protein: CASSLALAGNTIYF.

The J gene is TRBJ2-5, the V gene TRBV19; D possibly corresponds to TRBD1 (5 bases). V was clipped by 5 bases and J by 1 base, with 8 bases between them. Germline loops: CDR1 LNHDA, CDR2 SQIVND (reference sequence). This CDR3 has 13 residues. The CDR3, as DNA: TGTGCCAGTAGTGTCAGGGTCCAAGAGACCCAGTACTTC. It is translated as CASSVRVQETQYF.

Here the CDR3 reads CASSIEGKGSYEQYF. For the CDR3, the DNA is TGTGCCAGTAGTATAGAAGGAAAGGGGTCCTACGAGCAGTACTTC. The chain links TRBV19 to TRBJ2-7; a weak D match, TRBD1 (5 bases). Trimming shortened V by 0 bases and J by 1 base, and 10 bases separated the two germline ends. The CDR3 is 15 residues long. Germline CDR1 is LNHDA and CDR2 is SQIVND (reference sequence).